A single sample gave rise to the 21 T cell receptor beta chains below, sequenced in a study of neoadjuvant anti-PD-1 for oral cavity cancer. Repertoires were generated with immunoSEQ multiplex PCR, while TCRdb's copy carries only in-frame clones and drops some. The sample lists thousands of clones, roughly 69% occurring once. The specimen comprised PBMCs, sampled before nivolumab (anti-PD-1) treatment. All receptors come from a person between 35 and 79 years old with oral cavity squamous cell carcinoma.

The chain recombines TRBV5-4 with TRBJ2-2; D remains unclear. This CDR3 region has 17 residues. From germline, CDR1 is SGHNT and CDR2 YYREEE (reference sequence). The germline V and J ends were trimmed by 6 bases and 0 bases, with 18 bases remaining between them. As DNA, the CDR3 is TGTGCCAGCACCAGTGGAGTCCGGAAATCGAACACCGGGGAGCTGTTTTTT. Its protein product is CASTSGVRKSNTGELFF. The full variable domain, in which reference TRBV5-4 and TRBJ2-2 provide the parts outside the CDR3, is ETGVTQSPTHLIKTRGQQVTLRCSSQSGHNTVSWYQQALGQGPQFIFQYYREEENGRGNFPPRFSGLQFPNYSSELNVNALELDDSALYLCASTSGVRKSNTGELFFGEGSRLTVL.

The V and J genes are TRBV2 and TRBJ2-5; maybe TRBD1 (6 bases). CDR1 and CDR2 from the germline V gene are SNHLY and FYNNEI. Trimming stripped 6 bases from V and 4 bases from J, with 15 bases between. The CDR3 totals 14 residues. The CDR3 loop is CASSRQVAGETQYF. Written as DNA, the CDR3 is TGTGCCAGCAGCCGACAGGTCGCTGGAGAGACCCAGTACTTC. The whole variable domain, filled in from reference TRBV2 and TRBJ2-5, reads EPEVTQTPSHQVTQMGQEVILRCVPISNHLYFYWYRQILGQKVEFLVSFYNNEISEKSEIFDDQFSVERPDGSNFTLKIRSTKLEDSAMYFCASSRQVAGETQYFGPGTRLLVL.

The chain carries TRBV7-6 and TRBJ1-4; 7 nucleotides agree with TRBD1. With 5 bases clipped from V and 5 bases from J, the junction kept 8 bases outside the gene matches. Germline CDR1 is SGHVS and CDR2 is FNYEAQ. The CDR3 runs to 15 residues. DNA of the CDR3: TGTGCCAGCAGCCCCCCCGAGGGGGCGAATGAAAAACTGTTTTTT. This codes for CASSPPEGANEKLFF.

Written as DNA, the CDR3 is TGTGCCAGCAGTGAAGGGGGGCAGATGAATGGCTACACCTTC. This sequence encodes CASSEGGQMNGYTF. V usage is TRBV6-1 and J usage is TRBJ1-2; D is perhaps TRBD1 (6 bases). V was trimmed by 1 base and J by 6 bases, leaving 12 bases between them. This CDR3 is built from 14 residues. CDR1 and CDR2 from the germline V gene are MNHNS and SASEGT.

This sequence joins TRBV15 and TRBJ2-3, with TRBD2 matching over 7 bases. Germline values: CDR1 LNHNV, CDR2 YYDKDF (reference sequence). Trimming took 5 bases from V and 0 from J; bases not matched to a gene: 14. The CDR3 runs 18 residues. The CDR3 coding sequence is TGTGCCACCAGCGGCCCCCGGGGGGAGAGCACCAGCACAGATACGCAGTATTTT. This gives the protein CATSGPRGESTSTDTQYF. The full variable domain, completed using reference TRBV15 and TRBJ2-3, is DAMVIQNPRYQVTQFGKPVTLSCSQTLNHNVMYWYQQKSSQAPKLLFHYYDKDFNNEADTPDNFQSRRPNTSFCFLDIRSPGLGDTAMYLCATSGPRGESTSTDTQYFGPGTRLTVL.

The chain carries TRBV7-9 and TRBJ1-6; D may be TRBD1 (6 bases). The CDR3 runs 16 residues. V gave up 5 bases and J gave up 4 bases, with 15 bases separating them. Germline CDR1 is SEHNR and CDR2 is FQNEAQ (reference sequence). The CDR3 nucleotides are TGTGCCAGCAGCCTTGAGGCAGGGGCATATAATTCACCCCTCCACTTT. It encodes CASSLEAGAYNSPLHF.

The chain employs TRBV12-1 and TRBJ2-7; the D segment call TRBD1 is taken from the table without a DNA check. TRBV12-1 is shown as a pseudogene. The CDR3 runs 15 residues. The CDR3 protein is CASSPGTGGYNEQYF. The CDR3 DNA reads TGTGCCAGCAGCCCCGGGACAGGGGGATACAACGAGCAGTACTTC.

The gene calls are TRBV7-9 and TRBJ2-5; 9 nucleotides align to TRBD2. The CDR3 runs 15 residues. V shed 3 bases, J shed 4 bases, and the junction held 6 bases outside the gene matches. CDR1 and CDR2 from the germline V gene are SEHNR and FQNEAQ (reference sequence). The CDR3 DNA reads TGTGCCAGCAGCTTGGGCGGGGGGGCAGCAGAGACCCAGTACTTC. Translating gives CASSLGGGAAETQYF. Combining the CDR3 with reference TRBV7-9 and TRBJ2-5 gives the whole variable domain DTGVSQNPRHKITKRGQNVTFRCDPISEHNRLYWYRQTLGQGPEFLTYFQNEAQLEKSRLLSDRFSAERPKGSFSTLEIQRTEQGDSAMYLCASSLGGGAAETQYFGPGTRLLVL.

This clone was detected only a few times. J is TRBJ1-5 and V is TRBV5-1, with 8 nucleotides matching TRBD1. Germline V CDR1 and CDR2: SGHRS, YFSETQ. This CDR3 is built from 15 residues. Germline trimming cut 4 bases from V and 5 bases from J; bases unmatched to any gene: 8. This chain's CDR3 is CASSAGPGGDQPQHF. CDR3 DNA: TGCGCCAGCAGCGCGGGACCAGGGGGCGATCAGCCCCAGCATTTT.

The CDR3 loop is CASSQELTSGGYNEQFF. The CDR3 coding sequence is TGCGCCAGCAGCCAAGAATTGACTAGCGGGGGCTACAATGAGCAGTTCTTC. The chain employs TRBV4-1 and TRBJ2-1; 12 positions match TRBD2. V was pared by 0 bases and J by 3 bases, with 3 bases of the junction left unmatched. Germline CDR1 reads MGHRA; CDR2 reads YSYEKL. The CDR3 sequence is 17 residues long.

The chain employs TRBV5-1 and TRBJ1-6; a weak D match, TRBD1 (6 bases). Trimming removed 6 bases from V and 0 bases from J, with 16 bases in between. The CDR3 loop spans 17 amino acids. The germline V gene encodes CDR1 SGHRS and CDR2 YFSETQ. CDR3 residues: CASTSGASSSYNSPLHF. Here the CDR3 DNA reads TGCGCCAGCACGTCAGGGGCGTCGAGCTCCTATAATTCACCCCTCCACTTT.

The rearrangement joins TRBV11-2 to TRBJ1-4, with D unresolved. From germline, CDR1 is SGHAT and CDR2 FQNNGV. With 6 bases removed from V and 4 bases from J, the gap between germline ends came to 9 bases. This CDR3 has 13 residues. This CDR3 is CASRRFINEKLFF. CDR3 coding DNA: TGTGCCAGCAGAAGGTTTATTAATGAAAAACTGTTTTTT.

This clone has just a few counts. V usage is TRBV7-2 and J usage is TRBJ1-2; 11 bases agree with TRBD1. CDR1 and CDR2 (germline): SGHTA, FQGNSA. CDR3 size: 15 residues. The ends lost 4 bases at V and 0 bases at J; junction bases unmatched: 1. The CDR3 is CASSWTGGANYGYTF. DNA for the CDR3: TGTGCCAGCAGCTGGACAGGGGGCGCTAACTATGGCTACACCTTC.

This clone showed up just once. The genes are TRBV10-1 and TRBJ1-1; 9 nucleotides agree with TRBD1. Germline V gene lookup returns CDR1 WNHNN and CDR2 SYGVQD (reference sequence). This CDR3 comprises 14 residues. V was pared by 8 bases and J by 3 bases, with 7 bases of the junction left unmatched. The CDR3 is CASSRTGADTEAFF. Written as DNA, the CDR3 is TGCGCCAGCTCACGGACAGGGGCGGACACTGAAGCTTTCTTT.

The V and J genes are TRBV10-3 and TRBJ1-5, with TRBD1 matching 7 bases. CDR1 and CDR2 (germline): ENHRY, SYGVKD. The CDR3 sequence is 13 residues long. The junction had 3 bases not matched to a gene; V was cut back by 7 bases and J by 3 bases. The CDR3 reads CAITDRVNQPQHF. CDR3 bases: TGTGCCATCACCGACAGGGTCAATCAGCCCCAGCATTTT.

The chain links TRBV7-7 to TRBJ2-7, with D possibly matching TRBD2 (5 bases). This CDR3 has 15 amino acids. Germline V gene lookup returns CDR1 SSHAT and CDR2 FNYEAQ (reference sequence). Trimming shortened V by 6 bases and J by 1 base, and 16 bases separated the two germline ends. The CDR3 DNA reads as TGTGCCAGCAGTCAAGGAAGTGGGGAGTCCTACGAGCAGTACTTC. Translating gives CASSQGSGESYEQYF.

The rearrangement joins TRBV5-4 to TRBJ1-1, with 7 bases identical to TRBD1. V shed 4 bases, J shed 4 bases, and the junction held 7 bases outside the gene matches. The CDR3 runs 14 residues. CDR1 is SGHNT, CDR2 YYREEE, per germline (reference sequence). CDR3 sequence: CASSKGQPFTEAFF. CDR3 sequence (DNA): TGTGCCAGCAGCAAGGGACAGCCGTTCACTGAAGCTTTCTTT.

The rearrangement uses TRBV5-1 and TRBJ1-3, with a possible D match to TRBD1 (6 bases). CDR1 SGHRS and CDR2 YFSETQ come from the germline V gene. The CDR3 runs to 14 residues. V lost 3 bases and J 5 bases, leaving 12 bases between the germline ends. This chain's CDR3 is CASSSADSRNTIYF. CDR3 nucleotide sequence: TGCGCCAGCAGCTCGGCGGACAGCCGAAACACCATATATTTT.

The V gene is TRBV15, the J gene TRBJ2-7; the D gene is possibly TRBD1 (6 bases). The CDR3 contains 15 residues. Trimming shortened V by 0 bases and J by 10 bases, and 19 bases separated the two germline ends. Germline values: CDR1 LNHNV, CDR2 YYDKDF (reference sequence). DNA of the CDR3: TGTGCCACCAGCAGAGAGCTACAGGGCCCTGACGGTCAGTACTTC. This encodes CATSRELQGPDGQYF.

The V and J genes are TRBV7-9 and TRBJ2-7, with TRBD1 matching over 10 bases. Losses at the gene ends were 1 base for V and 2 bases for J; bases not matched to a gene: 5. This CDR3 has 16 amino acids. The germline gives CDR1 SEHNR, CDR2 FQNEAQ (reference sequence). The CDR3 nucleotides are TGTGCCAGCAGCTTAGGGACAGGGGGACAAACCTACGAGCAGTACTTC. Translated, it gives CASSLGTGGQTYEQYF.

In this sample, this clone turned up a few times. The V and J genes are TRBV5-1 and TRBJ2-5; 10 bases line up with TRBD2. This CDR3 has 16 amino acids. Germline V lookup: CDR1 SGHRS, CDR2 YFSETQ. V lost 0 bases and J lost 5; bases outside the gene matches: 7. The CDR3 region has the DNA TGCGCCAGCAGCTTGGCTAGCGGGGGAGTCCTGGAGACCCAGTACTTC. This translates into CASSLASGGVLETQYF.